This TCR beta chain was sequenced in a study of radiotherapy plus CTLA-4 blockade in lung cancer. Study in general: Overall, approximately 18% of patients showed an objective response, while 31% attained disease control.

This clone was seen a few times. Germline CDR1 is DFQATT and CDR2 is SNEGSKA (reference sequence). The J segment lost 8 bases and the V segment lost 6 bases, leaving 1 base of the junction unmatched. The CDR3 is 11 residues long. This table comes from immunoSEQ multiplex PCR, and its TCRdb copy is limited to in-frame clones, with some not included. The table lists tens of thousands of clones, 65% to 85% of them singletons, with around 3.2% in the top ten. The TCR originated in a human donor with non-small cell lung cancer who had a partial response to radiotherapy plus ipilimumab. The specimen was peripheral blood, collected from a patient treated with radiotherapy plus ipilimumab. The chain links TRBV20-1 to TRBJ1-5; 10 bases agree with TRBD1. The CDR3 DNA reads TGCAGTGCGGACAGGGGGGAGCCCCAGCATTTT. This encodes CSADRGEPQHF.